Presented here are 26 T cell receptor beta chains from one specimen sequenced in a study of glioma-infiltrating T cells. The iRepertoire nested amplicon-rescue multiplex PCR amplified TCR alpha and beta CDR3s from RNA. TCRdb ran MiXCR on the multiplex PCR reads and lists one entry per CDR3 protein. The sample consists of fewer than 200,000 distinct CDR3 sequences, about 32% of them appearing once. Sequenced material: glioma tissue, nonneoplastic brain tissue, or PBMCs (not recorded which). All receptors come from a human donor with low-grade glioma or glioblastoma, undergoing nonglioma brain surgery, or in good health (not recorded which).

This clonotype was seen ten or more times. The V gene is TRBV2, the J gene TRBJ2-7, with D perhaps given as TRBD1 or TRBD2 (5 bases each). The V end was cut by 3 bases, the J end by 0 bases, with 9 bases between. Germline V lookup: CDR1 SNHLY, CDR2 FYNNEI. The CDR3 is made up of 14 amino acids. The CDR3 loop reads CASSDTGTSYEQYF. CDR3 bases: TGTGCCAGCAGTGATACGGGGACCTCCTACGAGCAGTACTTC.

In regard to this clonotype: A junction end diverges from the germline sequence, so it may reflect a read error. The genes are TRBV11-3 and TRBJ2-7; D remains unclear. CDR3 length: 15 amino acids. CDR1 is SGHNT and CDR2 is YENEEA in the germline V gene. The CDR3 coding sequence is TGTGCCAGCAGCTTAGGCGACTCGCATACGAACGAGCGGTACTTC. The encoded protein is CASSLGDSHTNERYF.

Concerning this clonotype itself: Since a much larger clone is just one base distant, this may be a read error. The chain is built from TRBV7-3 and TRBJ2-5; D perhaps matches TRBD2 (5 bases). The CDR3 length is 13 residues. Germline lookup yields CDR1 SGHTA and CDR2 FQGTGA. CDR3 in DNA: TGTGCCAGCAGCTTAAACGTGTGGGAGACCCGGTACTTC. This sequence encodes CASSLNVWETRYF.

This clonotype was counted ten times or more. The chain has TRBV18 and TRBJ2-1, with D possibly being TRBD1 (5 bases). This CDR3 contains 13 residues. V lost 2 bases to trimming and J lost 11 bases, with 13 bases between them. Germline lookup yields CDR1 KGHSH and CDR2 LQKENI. CDR3 residues: CASSPSGDSKQFF. In nucleotides, the CDR3 is TGTGCCAGCTCACCATCAGGAGACAGTAAGCAGTTCTTC.

This clonotype was recorded a few times. A much larger clone lies one base from this, so it may be a read error. The V gene is TRBV20-1, the J gene TRBJ2-1; 14 bases align to TRBD2. V gave up 3 bases and J gave up 6 bases; unmatched junction bases: 10. This CDR3 comprises 17 residues. Germline lookup yields CDR1 DFQATT and CDR2 SNEGSKA (reference sequence). The CDR3 protein is CSASGTSGSYTCNEQFF. CDR3 nucleotide sequence: TGCAGTGCTAGTGGGACTAGCGGGAGTTACACCTGCAATGAGCAGTTCTTC.

In this sample, this clonotype turned up many times. The chain has TRBV7-9 and TRBJ2-3; the match to TRBD1 covers 7 bases. Per the germline V gene, CDR1 is SEHNR and CDR2 is FQNEAQ (reference sequence). With V trimmed by 11 bases and J by 3 bases, 8 bases remained unmatched. The CDR3 runs to 13 residues. The CDR3: CADGAGGTDTQYF. CDR3 bases: TGTGCCGACGGGGCAGGGGGAACAGATACGCAGTATTTT.

The sample holds many counts of this clonotype. This chain links TRBV6-1 with TRBJ1-2; D may be TRBD1 (5 bases). The germline V gene encodes CDR1 MNHNS and CDR2 SASEGT. V lost 0 bases and J lost 4, with 15 bases in between. The CDR3 has 16 amino acids. The CDR3 DNA is TGTGCCAGCAGTGAAGCTCAGGGATCCGGCGGCTATGGCTACACCTTC. Its translation: CASSEAQGSGGYGYTF.

The table lists this clonotype with a count of one. The V call is TRBV19, the J call TRBJ1-2, with 9 bases aligning to TRBD1. The V and J ends lost 5 bases and 7 bases, in that order; junction bases with no gene match: 23. This CDR3 has 19 residues. The germline CDR1 and CDR2 sequences are LNHDA and SQIVND (reference sequence). This CDR3 is CASSPPRGIQGAKIVGYTF. In nucleotides, the CDR3 is TGTGCCAGTAGTCCCCCTAGGGGCATACAGGGGGCGAAGATCGTTGGCTACACCTTC. The full variable domain, rest sourced from reference TRBV19 and TRBJ1-2, is DGGITQSPKYLFRKEGQNVTLSCEQNLNHDAMYWYRQDPGQGLRLIYYSQIVNDFQKGDIAEGYSVSREKKESFPLTVTSAQKNPTAFYLCASSPPRGIQGAKIVGYTFGSGTRLTVV.

This clonotype was observed a few times. The chain is built from TRBV2 and TRBJ2-2; TRBD2 matches 9 bases. This CDR3 region has 15 residues. Germline CDR1 SNHLY, CDR2 FYNNEI. The V segment lost 9 bases and the J segment 5 bases; nucleotides outside the gene matches: 10. CDR3 amino acids: CASTGVAGETGELFF. The CDR3 DNA is TGTGCCAGTACCGGGGTAGCGGGAGAAACCGGGGAGCTGTTTTTT.

This clonotype has a count of ten or more. The J gene is TRBJ2-7, the V gene TRBV5-4; 7 bases agree with TRBD1. The CDR3 extends over 14 amino acids. The V gene end was trimmed by 7 bases and the J gene end by 0 bases; junction bases not matched to a gene: 7. Germline lookup yields CDR1 SGHNT and CDR2 YYREEE (reference sequence). CDR3: CASRGQVNSYEQYF. The CDR3 coding sequence is TGTGCCAGCCGTGGACAGGTAAACTCCTACGAGCAGTACTTC.

This clonotype was detected ten times or more. The chain joins TRBV4-1 to TRBJ2-1, with D perhaps given as TRBD1 or TRBD2 (5 bases each). From germline, CDR1 is MGHRA and CDR2 YSYEKL. CDR3 length: 15 residues. The V end was cut by 0 bases, the J end by 8 bases, with 14 bases between. CDR3 sequence: CASSQDDTRGHEQFF. Written as DNA, the CDR3 is TGCGCCAGCAGCCAAGATGATACCCGGGGCCATGAGCAGTTCTTC.

This clonotype showed up just a few times. The rearrangement joins TRBV12-3 or TRBV12-4 to TRBJ2-5; D is unresolved. V lost 2 bases to trimming and J lost 6 bases, with 13 bases between them. The CDR3 loop spans 14 amino acids. This chain's CDR3 is CASSLRLGSKTQYF. In nucleotides, the CDR3 is TGTGCCAGCAGTTTACGGTTAGGTTCCAAGACCCAGTACTTC.

This clonotype was detected only a few times. V is TRBV10-3 and J is TRBJ2-1; TRBD2 agrees at 10 bases. The CDR3 loop spans 18 amino acids. CDR1 is ENHRY and CDR2 is SYGVKD in the germline V gene. The ends lost 2 bases at V and 7 bases at J; junction bases unmatched: 14. The CDR3 DNA reads as TGTGCCATCAGTGAGCCTCACCTCATCACTAGCGGGAAGAATGAGCAGTTCTTC. Residues: CAISEPHLITSGKNEQFF.

This clonotype was seen ten or more times. This chain joins TRBV10-3 and TRBJ2-7, with no clear D. The germline CDR1 and CDR2 sequences are ENHRY and SYGVKD. This CDR3 contains 15 residues. Trimming cost V 2 bases and J 0 bases, with 11 bases left between them. The CDR3 reads CAISETEPSSYEQYF. In DNA form, the CDR3 reads TGTGCCATCAGTGAGACAGAACCCAGCTCCTACGAGCAGTACTTC.

The J gene is TRBJ2-1, the V gene TRBV30; either TRBD1 or TRBD2 may supply D (5 bases each). Germline CDR1 GTSNPN, CDR2 SVGIG (reference sequence). Trimming removed 1 base from V and 0 bases from J, with 7 bases in between. The CDR3 loop spans 14 amino acids. CDR3: CAWSGGSSYNEQFF. CDR3 in DNA: TGTGCCTGGAGTGGGGGGAGCTCCTACAATGAGCAGTTCTTC.

Concerning this clonotype: A much more abundant neighbour one base away suggests this may be a read error. The chain recombines TRBV7-2 with TRBJ2-1, with 9 bases fitting TRBD2. This CDR3 is built from 16 residues. The germline V gene has CDR1 SGHTA and CDR2 FQGNSA. The CDR3 nucleotides read TGTGCCAGCAGCCCGGACGGGACTAGCCGCTACAATAAGCAGTTCTTC. This translates into CASSPDGTSRYNKQFF.

This clonotype was counted at least ten times. One junction end disagrees with the germline gene, perhaps due to a read error. The V and J genes are TRBV4-2 and TRBJ1-1; no clear D. The CDR3 spans 14 residues. CDR1 and CDR2 (germline): LGHNA, YNFKEQ. DNA for the CDR3: TGTGCCAGCACCCAAGGGCGAATGAACACTGAAGCTTTCTTT. Its translation: CASTQGRMNTEAFF.

The rearrangement joins TRBV19 to TRBJ2-7; D is perhaps TRBD2 (5 bases). The CDR3 spans 14 residues. The V end was cut by 3 bases, the J end by 2 bases, with 11 bases between. The germline V gene has CDR1 LNHDA and CDR2 SQIVND (reference sequence). CDR3 nucleotides: TGTGCCAGTAGTATTGGACTTGGCACCTACGAGCAGTACTTC. Residues: CASSIGLGTYEQYF. The full variable domain, completed using reference TRBV19 and TRBJ2-7, is DGGITQSPKYLFRKEGQNVTLSCEQNLNHDAMYWYRQDPGQGLRLIYYSQIVNDFQKGDIAEGYSVSREKKESFPLTVTSAQKNPTAFYLCASSIGLGTYEQYFGPGTRLTVT.

The sample holds many counts of this clonotype. The chain uses TRBV6-5 and TRBJ2-3; possible D gene TRBD1, 6 bases. The V gene's germline CDR1 is MNHEY and CDR2 SVGAGI. V dropped 2 bases and J dropped 0 bases, with 9 bases sitting between them. The CDR3 length is 15 residues. CDR3 coding DNA: TGTGCCAGCAGTTACGGGGGCGCTAGCACAGATACGCAGTATTTT. Protein product: CASSYGGASTDTQYF.

The chain carries TRBV29-1 and TRBJ2-3; 11 bases fit TRBD2. Germline V gene sequence: CDR1 SQVTM, CDR2 ANQGSEA. V shed 2 bases, J shed 0 bases, and the junction held 10 bases outside the gene matches. The CDR3 loop spans 18 amino acids. In DNA form, the CDR3 reads TGCAGCGTTGAAAGGCAGCGGCTAGCGGGAGGAAGCACAGATACGCAGTATTTT. It is translated as CSVERQRLAGGSTDTQYF.

The chain has TRBV11-1 and TRBJ2-2; D uncertain. The germline V and J ends were trimmed by 1 base and 0 bases, with 9 bases remaining between them. Germline V lookup: CDR1 SGHAT, CDR2 FQDESV (reference sequence). The CDR3 extends over 16 amino acids. CDR3 bases: TGTGCCAGCAGCTTAGGGCATGCTCCGAACACCGGGGAGCTGTTTTTT. This encodes CASSLGHAPNTGELFF.

The chain has TRBV7-2 and TRBJ2-5; no clear D. Germline CDR1 and CDR2: SGHTA and FQGNSA. The CDR3 consists of 15 residues. Trimming left V 2 bases short and J 7 bases short, with 17 bases between. This chain's CDR3 is CASSLLYDKSGTQYF. For the CDR3, the DNA is TGTGCCAGCAGCTTATTATATGACAAGAGTGGGACCCAGTACTTC.

This clonotype has a handful of counts. The chain couples TRBV29-1 to TRBJ1-1, with TRBD1 matching 9 bases. Germline loops: CDR1 SQVTM, CDR2 ANQGSEA. J was trimmed by 5 bases and V by 7 bases; bases with no gene match: 8. The CDR3 totals 13 residues. The CDR3 region is CSATTGGDTEAFF. The DNA for the CDR3 is TGCAGCGCCACGACAGGGGGTGATACTGAAGCTTTCTTT.

The gene calls are TRBV19 and TRBJ1-3; D call uncertain. CDR1 is LNHDA and CDR2 is SQIVND in the germline V gene (reference sequence). The CDR3 is made up of 15 amino acids. Trimming left V 2 bases short and J 2 bases short, with 10 bases between. The CDR3 loop reads CASSIPRPAGNTIYF. The CDR3 DNA is TGTGCCAGTAGTATACCCAGGCCAGCTGGAAACACCATATATTTT.

To note about this clonotype: This may arise from a read error, as a much more abundant clone is one base away. This chain links TRBV7-4 with TRBJ2-1; D is perhaps TRBD1 (6 bases). The CDR3 loop spans 12 amino acids. Germline CDR1 reads SGHVT; CDR2 reads SQSDAQ. CDR3 sequence: CASTGWDNDQFF. CDR3 nucleotides: TGTGCCAGCACCGGATGGGACAATGATCAGTTCTTC.

A note on this clonotype: The conserved phenylalanine or tryptophan is not found at the CDR3 terminus, so this likely reflects a read error. The rearrangement uses TRBV6-2 or TRBV6-3 and TRBJ2-5; weak D call: TRBD2 (6 bases). Germline assignment: CDR1 MNHEY and CDR2 SVGEGT. This CDR3 spans 15 amino acids. Trimming removed 6 bases from V and 5 bases from J, with 19 bases in between. CDR3 DNA sequence: TGTGCCAGCAGGAAGACTAGAGGGAATCTGGAGACCCAGTACCTC. Its translation: CASRKTRGNLETQYL.